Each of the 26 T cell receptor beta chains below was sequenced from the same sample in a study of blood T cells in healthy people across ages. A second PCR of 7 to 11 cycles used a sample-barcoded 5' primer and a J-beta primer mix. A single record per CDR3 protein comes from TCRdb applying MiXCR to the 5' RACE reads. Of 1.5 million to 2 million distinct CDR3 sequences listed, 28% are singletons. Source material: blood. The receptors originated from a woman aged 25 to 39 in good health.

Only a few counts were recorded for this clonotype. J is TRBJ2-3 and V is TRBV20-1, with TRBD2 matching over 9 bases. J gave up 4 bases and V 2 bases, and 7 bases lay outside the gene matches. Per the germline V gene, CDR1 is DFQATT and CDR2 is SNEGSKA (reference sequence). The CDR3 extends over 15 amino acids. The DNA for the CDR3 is TGCAGTGCTAGACGTGCGGGAGGGCGATCAGATACGCAGTATTTT. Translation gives CSARRAGGRSDTQYF.

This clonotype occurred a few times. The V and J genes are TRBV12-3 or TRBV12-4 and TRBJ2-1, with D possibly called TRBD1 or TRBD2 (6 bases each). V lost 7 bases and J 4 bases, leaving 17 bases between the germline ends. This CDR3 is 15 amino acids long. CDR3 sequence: CASTATGGIYNEQFF. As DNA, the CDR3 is TGTGCCAGCACGGCGACCGGGGGCATTTACAATGAGCAGTTCTTC.

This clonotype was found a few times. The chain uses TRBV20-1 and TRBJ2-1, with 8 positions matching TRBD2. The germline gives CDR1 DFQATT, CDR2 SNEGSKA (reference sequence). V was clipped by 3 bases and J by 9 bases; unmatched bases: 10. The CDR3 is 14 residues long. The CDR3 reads CSASGAGVYGEQFF. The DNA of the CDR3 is TGCAGTGCTAGCGGAGCGGGAGTATACGGTGAGCAGTTCTTC.

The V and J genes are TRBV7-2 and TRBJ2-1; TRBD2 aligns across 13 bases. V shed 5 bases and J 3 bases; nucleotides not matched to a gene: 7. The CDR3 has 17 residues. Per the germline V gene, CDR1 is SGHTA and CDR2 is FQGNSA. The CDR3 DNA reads TGTGCCAGCAGCCCACAGGGACTAGCGGGGATCTACAATGAGCAGTTCTTC. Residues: CASSPQGLAGIYNEQFF. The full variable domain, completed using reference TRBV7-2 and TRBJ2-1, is GAGVSQSPSNKVTEKGKDVELRCDPISGHTALYWYRQSLGQGLEFLIYFQGNSAPDKSGLPSDRFSAERTGGSVSTLTIQRTQQEDSAVYLCASSPQGLAGIYNEQFFGPGTRLTVL.

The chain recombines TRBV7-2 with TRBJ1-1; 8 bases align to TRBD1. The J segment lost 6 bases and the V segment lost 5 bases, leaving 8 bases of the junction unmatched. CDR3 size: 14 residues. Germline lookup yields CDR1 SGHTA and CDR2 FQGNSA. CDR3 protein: CASSMTGVPSEAFF. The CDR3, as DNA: TGTGCCAGCAGCATGACAGGGGTACCTTCTGAAGCTTTCTTT.

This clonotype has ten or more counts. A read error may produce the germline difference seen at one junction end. The CDR3 nucleotides are TGCAGTGCTAGCACGGGGGAGATCCAGTACTTC. This sequence encodes CSASTGEIQYF. The V gene is TRBV20-1, the J gene TRBJ2-5; tentatively, D is TRBD2 (6 bases). CDR1 is DFQATT, CDR2 SNEGSKA, per germline (reference sequence). This CDR3 is 11 amino acids long.

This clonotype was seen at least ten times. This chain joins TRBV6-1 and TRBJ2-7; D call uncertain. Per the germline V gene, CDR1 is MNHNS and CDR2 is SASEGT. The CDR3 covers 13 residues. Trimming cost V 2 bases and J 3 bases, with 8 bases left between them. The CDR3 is CASSESESYEQYF. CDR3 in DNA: TGTGCCAGCAGTGAATCCGAGAGCTACGAGCAGTACTTC.

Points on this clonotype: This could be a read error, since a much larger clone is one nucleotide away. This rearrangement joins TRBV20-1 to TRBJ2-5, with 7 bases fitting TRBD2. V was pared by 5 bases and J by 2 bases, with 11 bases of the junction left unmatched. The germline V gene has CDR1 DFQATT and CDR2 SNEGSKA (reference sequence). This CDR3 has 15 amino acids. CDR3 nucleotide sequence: TGCAGTGCTGCCCTGGCTAGCGGACTACAAGAGACCCAGTACTTC. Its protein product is CSAALASGLQETQYF.

CDR3 region: CASSQERVNTGELFF. CDR3 in DNA: TGCGCCAGCAGCCAAGAGCGCGTTAACACCGGGGAGCTGTTTTTT. The chain uses TRBV4-1 and TRBJ2-2, with unresolved D. CDR3 length equals 15 residues. The germline V gene has CDR1 MGHRA and CDR2 YSYEKL. Trimming left V 0 bases short and J 2 bases short, with 7 bases between.

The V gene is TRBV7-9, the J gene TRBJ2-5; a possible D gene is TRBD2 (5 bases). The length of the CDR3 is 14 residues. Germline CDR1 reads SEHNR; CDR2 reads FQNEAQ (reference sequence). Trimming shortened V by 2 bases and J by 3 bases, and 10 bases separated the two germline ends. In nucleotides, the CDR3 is TGTGCCAGCAGCTTAAGTAGCGATAAAGAGACCCAGTACTTC. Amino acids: CASSLSSDKETQYF.

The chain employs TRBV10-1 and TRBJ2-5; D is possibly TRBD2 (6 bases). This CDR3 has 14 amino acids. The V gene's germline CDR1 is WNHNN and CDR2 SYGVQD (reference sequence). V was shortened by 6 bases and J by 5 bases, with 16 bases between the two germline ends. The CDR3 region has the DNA TGCGCCAGCAGCGCCTCACGGGGGATGGAGACCCAGTACTTC. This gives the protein CASSASRGMETQYF.

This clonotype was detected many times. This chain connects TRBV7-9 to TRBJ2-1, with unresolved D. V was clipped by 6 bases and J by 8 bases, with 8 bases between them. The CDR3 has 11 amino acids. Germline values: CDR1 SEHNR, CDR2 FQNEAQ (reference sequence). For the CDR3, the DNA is TGTGCCAGCAGTTTATTAGATGAGCAGTTCTTC. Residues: CASSLLDEQFF.

CDR3 region: CASSNKGTSGTYEQYF. The CDR3 DNA reads as TGTGCCAGCAGTAACAAAGGCACTAGCGGAACCTACGAGCAGTACTTC. V usage is TRBV12-3 or TRBV12-4 and J usage is TRBJ2-4; TRBD2 agrees at 8 bases. Matching the DNA end better, TRBJ2-7 makes the J call doubtful. The CDR3 runs to 16 residues.

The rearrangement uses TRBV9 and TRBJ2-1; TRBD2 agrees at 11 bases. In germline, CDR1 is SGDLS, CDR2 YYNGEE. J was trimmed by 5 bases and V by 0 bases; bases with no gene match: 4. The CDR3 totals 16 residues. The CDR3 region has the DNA TGTGCCAGCAGCGTAGGGCCTAGCGGGAGGAACAATGAGCAGTTCTTC. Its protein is CASSVGPSGRNNEQFF. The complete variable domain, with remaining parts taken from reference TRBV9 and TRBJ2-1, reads DSGVTQTPKHLITATGQRVTLRCSPRSGDLSVYWYQQSLDQGLQFLIQYYNGEERAKGNILERFSAQQFPDLHSELNLSSLELGDSALYFCASSVGPSGRNNEQFFGPGTRLTVL.

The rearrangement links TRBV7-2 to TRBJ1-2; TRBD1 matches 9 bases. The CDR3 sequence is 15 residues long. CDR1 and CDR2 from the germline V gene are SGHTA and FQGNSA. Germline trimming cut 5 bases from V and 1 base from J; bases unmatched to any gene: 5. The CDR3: CASSTGTGINYGYTF. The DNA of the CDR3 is TGTGCCAGCAGCACCGGGACAGGGATTAACTATGGCTACACCTTC.

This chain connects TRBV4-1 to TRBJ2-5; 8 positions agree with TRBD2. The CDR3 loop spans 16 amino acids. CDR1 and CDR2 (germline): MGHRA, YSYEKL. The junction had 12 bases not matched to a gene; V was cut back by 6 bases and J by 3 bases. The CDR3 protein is CASSTGSTGGEETQYF. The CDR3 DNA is TGCGCCAGCAGTACCGGTAGCACGGGGGGGGAAGAGACCCAGTACTTC.

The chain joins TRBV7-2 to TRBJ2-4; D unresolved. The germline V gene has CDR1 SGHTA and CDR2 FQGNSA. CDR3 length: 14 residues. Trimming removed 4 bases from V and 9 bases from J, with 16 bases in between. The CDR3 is CASSSTPQLGIQYF. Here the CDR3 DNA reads TGTGCCAGCAGCTCAACTCCCCAGTTAGGCATTCAGTACTTC.

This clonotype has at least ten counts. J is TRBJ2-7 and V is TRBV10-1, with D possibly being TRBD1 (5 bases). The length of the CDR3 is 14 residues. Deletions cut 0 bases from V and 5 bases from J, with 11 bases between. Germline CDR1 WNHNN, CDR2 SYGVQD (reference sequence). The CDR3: CASSESMSDNEQYF. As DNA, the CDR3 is TGCGCCAGCAGTGAGTCGATGTCGGACAACGAGCAGTACTTC.

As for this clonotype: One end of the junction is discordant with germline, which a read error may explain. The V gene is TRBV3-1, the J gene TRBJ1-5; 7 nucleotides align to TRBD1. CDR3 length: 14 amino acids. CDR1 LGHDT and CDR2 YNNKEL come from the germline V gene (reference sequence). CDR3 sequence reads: CGSSQAGGNQPQHF. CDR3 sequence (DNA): TGTGGCAGCAGCCAAGCAGGGGGGAATCAGCCCCAGCATTTT. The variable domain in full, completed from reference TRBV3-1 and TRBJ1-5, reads DTAVSQTPKYLVTQMGNDKSIKCEQNLGHDTMYWYKQDSKKFLKIMFSYNNKELIINETVPNRFSPKSPDKAHLNLHINSLELGDSAVYFCGSSQAGGNQPQHFGDGTRLSIL.

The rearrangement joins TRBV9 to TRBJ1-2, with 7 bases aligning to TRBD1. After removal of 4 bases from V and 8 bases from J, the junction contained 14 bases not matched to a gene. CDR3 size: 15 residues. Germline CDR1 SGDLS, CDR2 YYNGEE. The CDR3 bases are TGTGCCAGCAGCTCAGGACAGGACCACGCAGAAGGCTACACCTTC. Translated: CASSSGQDHAEGYTF.

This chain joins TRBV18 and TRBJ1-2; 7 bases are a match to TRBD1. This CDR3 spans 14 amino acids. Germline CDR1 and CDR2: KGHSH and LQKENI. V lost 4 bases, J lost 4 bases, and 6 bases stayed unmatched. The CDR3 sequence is CASSLTGLGYGYTF. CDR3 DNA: TGTGCCAGCTCACTGACAGGGTTGGGCTATGGCTACACCTTC.

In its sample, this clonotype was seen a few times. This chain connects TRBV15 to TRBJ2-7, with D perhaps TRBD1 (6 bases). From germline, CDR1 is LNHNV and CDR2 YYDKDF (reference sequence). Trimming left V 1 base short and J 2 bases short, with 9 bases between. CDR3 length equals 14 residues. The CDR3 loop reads CATSRGDKPYEQYF. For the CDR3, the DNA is TGTGCCACCAGCAGAGGGGACAAACCCTACGAGCAGTACTTC.

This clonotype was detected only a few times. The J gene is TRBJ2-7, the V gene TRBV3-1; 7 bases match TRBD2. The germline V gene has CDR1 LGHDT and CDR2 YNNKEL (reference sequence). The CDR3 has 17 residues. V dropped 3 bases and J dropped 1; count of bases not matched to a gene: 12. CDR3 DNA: TGTGCCAGCAGCCAGATGGGGCCTGCGGGAGTGTCCTACGAGCAGTACTTC. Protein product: CASSQMGPAGVSYEQYF.

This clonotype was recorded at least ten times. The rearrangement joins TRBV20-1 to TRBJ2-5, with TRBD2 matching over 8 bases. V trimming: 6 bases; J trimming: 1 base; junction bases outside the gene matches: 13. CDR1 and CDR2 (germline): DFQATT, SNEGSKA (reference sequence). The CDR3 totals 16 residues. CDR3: CSAVPSTSAFQETQYF. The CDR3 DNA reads TGCAGTGCCGTCCCCTCGACTAGCGCCTTCCAAGAGACCCAGTACTTC.

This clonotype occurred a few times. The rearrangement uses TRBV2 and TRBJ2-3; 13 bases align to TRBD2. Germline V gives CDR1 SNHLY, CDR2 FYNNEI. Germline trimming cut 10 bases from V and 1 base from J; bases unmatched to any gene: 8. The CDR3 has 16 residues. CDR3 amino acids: CATGTSGNRGTDTQYF. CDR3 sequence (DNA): TGTGCCACCGGGACTAGCGGGAATCGGGGCACAGATACGCAGTATTTT.

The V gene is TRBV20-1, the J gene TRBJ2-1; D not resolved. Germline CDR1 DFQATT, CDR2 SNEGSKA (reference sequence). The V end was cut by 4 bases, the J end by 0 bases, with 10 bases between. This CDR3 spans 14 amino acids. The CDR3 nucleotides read TGCAGTGCTACGCCGTCCCGCTCCTACAATGAGCAGTTCTTC. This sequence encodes CSATPSRSYNEQFF.